This T cell receptor (beta chain) was profiled in a study of response to subunit inactivated influenza vaccine. Points from the study as a whole: The authors suggested that few new T cells are recruited per seasonal influenza vaccination.

As concerns this clonotype: The target antigen is unknown.

MiXCR, run by TCRdb on the RT-PCR reads, gives a single entry per CDR3 protein. Seen here are hundreds of thousands of distinct CDR3 sequences, approximately 15% observed once, and the top ten hold 6.5% to 8.5%. Germline V CDR1 and CDR2: SNHLY, FYNNEI. The V gene lost 4 bases and the J gene lost 6 bases, with 15 bases spanning the gap. CDR3 length: 15 residues. The V gene is TRBV2, the J gene TRBJ2-2; possible D gene TRBD2, 5 bases. The receptor was isolated from a man aged 45-65 years who received an inactivated influenza vaccine. This material consisted of PBMCs from blood, taken 14 days before vaccination. As DNA, the CDR3 is TGTGCCAGCAGTGTAGACCAAGCGGTAGCCGGGGAGCTGTTTTTT. The encoded protein is CASSVDQAVAGELFF.